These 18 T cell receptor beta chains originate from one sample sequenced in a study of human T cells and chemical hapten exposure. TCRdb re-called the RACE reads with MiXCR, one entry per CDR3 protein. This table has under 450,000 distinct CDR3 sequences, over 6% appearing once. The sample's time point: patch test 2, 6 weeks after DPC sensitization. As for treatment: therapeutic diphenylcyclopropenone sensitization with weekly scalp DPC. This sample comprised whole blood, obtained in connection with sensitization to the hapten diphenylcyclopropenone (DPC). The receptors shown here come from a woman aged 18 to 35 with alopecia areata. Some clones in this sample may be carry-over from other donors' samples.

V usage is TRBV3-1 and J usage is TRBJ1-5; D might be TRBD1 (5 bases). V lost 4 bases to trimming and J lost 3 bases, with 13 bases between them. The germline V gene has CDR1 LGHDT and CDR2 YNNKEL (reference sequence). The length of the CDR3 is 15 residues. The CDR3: CASSRTGGHNQPQHF. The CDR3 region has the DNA TGTGCCAGCAGCCGTACAGGCGGCCACAATCAGCCCCAGCATTTT.

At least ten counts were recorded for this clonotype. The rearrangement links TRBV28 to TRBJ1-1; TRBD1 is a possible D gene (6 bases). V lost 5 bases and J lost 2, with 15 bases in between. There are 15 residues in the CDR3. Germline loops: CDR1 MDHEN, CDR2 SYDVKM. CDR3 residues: CASSPPGAANTEAFF. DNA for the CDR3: TGTGCCAGCAGTCCCCCAGGGGCAGCTAACACTGAAGCTTTCTTT.

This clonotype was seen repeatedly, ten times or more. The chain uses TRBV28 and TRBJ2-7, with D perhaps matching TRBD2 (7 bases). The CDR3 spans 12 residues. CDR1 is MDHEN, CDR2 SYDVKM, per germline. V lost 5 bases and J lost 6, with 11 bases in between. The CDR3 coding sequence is TGTGCCAGCAGTCCCGGGGGGCTCGAGCAGTACTTC. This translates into CASSPGGLEQYF.

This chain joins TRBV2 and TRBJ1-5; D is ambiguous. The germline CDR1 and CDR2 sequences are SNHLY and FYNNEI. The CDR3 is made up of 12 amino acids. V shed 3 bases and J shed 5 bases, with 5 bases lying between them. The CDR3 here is CASSDLDQPQHF. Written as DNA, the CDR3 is TGTGCCAGCAGTGACCTGGATCAGCCCCAGCATTTT. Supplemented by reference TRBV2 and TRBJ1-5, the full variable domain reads EPEVTQTPSHQVTQMGQEVILRCVPISNHLYFYWYRQILGQKVEFLVSFYNNEISEKSEIFDDQFSVERPDGSNFTLKIRSTKLEDSAMYFCASSDLDQPQHFGDGTRLSIL.

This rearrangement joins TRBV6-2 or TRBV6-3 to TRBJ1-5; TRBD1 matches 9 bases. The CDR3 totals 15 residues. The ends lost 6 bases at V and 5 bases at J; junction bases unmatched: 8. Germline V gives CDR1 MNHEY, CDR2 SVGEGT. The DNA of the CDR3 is TGTGCCAGCAGGGGAACAGGGGGCGGGGATCAGCCCCAGCATTTT. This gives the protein CASRGTGGGDQPQHF.

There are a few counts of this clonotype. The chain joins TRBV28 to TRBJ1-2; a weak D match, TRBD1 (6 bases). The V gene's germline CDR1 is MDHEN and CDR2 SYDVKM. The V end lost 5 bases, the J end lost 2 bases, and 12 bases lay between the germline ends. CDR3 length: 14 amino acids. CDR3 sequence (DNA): TGTGCCAGCAGTCCAGGGGTTTCGAACTATGGCTACACCTTC. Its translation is CASSPGVSNYGYTF.

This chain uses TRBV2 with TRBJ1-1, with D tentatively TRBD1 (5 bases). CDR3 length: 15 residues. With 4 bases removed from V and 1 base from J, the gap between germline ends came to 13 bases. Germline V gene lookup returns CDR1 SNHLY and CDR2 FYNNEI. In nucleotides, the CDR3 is TGTGCCAGCAGTGGCGGGGCGGCAACGAACACTGAAGCTTTCTTT. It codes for CASSGGAATNTEAFF.

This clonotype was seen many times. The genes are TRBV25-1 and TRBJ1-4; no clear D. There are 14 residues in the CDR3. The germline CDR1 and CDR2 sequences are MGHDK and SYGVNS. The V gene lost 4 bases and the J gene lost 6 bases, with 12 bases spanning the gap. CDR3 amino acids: CASSVSRSDEKLFF. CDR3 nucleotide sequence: TGTGCCAGCAGTGTTTCTCGTAGCGATGAAAAACTGTTTTTT.

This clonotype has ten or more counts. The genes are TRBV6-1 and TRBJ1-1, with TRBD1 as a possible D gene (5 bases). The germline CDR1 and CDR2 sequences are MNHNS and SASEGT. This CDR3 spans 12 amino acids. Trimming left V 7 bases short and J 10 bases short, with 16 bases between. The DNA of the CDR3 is TGTGCCAGCACCGGGGCCCTGCGACGAGCTTTCTTT. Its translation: CASTGALRRAFF.

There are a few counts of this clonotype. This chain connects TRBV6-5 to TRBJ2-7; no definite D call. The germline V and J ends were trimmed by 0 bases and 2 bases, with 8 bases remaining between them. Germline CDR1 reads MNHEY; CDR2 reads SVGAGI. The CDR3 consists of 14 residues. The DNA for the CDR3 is TGTGCCAGCAGTTACTCCCCGGGTGCCTACGAGCAGTACTTC. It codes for CASSYSPGAYEQYF.

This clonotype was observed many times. CDR3 in amino acids: CSARDRKAQYF. DNA of the CDR3: TGCAGTGCTAGAGATCGGAAAGCGCAGTATTTT. The rearrangement joins TRBV20-1 to TRBJ2-3; D gene unclear. This CDR3 region has 11 residues. Trimming pared 0 bases from V and 10 bases from J, leaving 8 bases between. The germline CDR1 and CDR2 sequences are DFQATT and SNEGSKA (reference sequence).

The CDR3 DNA reads TGCAGTGCAACGGGACTAGCGGGGTGGGAGACCCAGTACTTC. Encoded protein: CSATGLAGWETQYF. The chain combines TRBV20-1 with TRBJ2-5; TRBD2 agrees at 13 bases. CDR3 length: 14 amino acids. Germline V lookup: CDR1 DFQATT, CDR2 SNEGSKA (reference sequence). V trimming: 6 bases; J trimming: 5 bases; junction bases outside the gene matches: 6.

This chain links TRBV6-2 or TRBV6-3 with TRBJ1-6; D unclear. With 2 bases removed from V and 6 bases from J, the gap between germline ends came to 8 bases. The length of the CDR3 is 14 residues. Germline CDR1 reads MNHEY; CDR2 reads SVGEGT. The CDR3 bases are TGTGCCAGCAGTTACCCTAGATCTAATTCACCCCTCCACTTT. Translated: CASSYPRSNSPLHF.

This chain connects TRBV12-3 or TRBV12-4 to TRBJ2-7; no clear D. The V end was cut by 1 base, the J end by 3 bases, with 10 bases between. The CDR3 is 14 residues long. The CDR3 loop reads CASSLEGPYYEQYF. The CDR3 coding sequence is TGTGCCAGCAGTTTAGAAGGGCCTTACTACGAGCAGTACTTC.

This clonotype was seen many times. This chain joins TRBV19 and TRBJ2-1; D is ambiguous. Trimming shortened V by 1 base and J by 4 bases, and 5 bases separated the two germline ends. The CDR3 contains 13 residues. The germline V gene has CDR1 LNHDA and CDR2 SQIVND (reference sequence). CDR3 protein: CASSIASYNEQFF. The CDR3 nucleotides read TGTGCCAGTAGTATAGCCTCGTACAATGAGCAGTTCTTC.

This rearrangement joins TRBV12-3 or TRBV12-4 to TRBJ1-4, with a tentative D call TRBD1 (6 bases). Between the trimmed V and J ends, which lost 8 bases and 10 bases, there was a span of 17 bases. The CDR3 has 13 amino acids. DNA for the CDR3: TGTGCCAGCGGAATGGGGGGGCCGGGAAAACTGTTTTTT. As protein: CASGMGGPGKLFF.

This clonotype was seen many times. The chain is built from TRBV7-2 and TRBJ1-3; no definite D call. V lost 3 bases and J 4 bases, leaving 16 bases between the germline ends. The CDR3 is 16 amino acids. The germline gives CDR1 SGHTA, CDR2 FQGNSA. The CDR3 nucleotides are TGTGCCAGCAGCTTTAGTAGGGTCCTGGCAGGAAACACCATATATTTT. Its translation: CASSFSRVLAGNTIYF.

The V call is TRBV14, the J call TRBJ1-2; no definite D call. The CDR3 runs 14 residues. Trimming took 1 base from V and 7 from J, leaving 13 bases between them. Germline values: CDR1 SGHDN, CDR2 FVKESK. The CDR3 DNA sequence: TGTGCCAGCAGCCAAGGGTCGACCGCTTCTGGCTACACCTTC. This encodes CASSQGSTASGYTF.